This T cell receptor (beta chain) is drawn from a study of early T cells in non-severe SARS-CoV-2 infection. Turning to the study itself: The sequenced material was bulk RNA from unsorted whole blood, and its chains were unpaired.

Study-wide findings and caveats: Comparison of clonotypes with VDJdb favored anti-spike CD8 responses while missing private and CD4 specificities.

This CDR3 region has 13 residues. Germline-derived CDR1 and CDR2 are MNHEY and SVGEGT. V lost 5 bases and J lost 0, with 6 bases in between. This clonotype was detected a few times. What it binds is unknown. The TCR library protocol attached unique molecular identifiers to the individual cDNA molecules. TCRdb redid the calling of the 5' RACE reads with MiXCR, one entry per CDR3 protein. The sample has under 45,000 distinct CDR3 sequences, roughly 11% seen once. This TCR was sampled from an adult who was a healthcare worker with PCR-confirmed SARS-CoV-2 infection or an uninfected control (not recorded which). Sequenced: whole blood. The rearrangement links TRBV6-2 or TRBV6-3 to TRBJ2-3, with D hard to call. CDR3 in DNA: TGTGCCAGCAGTCCATTAAGCACAGATACGCAGTATTTT. It specifies CASSPLSTDTQYF.